The 23 T cell receptor beta chains in this list originate from one sample, sequenced in a study of HIV-infected patients and healthy controls. Around 500 ng RNA was reverse transcribed with alpha and beta constant-region primers. Using multiplexing indices, alpha and beta chain libraries were generated apart by chain-specific third strand synthesis. TCRdb redid the calling of the 5' RACE reads with MiXCR, one entry per CDR3 protein. There are more than 9,000 distinct CDR3 sequences in the sample; 6% occur only once, and under 30% lies in the top ten. Antiretroviral therapy had run roughly three months, about 14 weeks, before follow-up blood collection. No cell fractionation was done, so the repertoire covers all unsorted peripheral blood T cells. The sequences come from blood, collected during antiretroviral therapy. These receptors all come from an adult with HIV infection. The donor label of this sample is uncertain.

This clonotype was seen at least ten times. The DNA for the CDR3 is TGTGCCAGCCACCGGAGCGGTAGCAATCAGCCCCAGCATTTT. Residues: CASHRSGSNQPQHF. The chain is built from TRBV6-2 or TRBV6-3 and TRBJ1-5, with no clear D. The CDR3 is 14 residues long. Germline V gene sequence: CDR1 MNHEY, CDR2 SVGEGT. The V end was cut by 8 bases, the J end by 0 bases, with 11 bases between.

This clonotype was picked up many times. V usage is TRBV27 and J usage is TRBJ2-4, with 10 positions matching TRBD1. CDR1 is MNHEY and CDR2 is SMNVEV in the germline V gene (reference sequence). The CDR3 totals 16 residues. The V and J ends lost 5 bases and 1 base, in that order; junction bases with no gene match: 5. The CDR3 spells CASSRQGAPAKNIQYF. Written as DNA, the CDR3 is TGTGCCAGCAGTAGACAGGGGGCGCCGGCCAAAAACATTCAGTACTTC.

This clonotype has at least ten counts. The chain uses TRBV29-1 and TRBJ2-1; D is ambiguous. V was shortened by 0 bases and J by 6 bases, with 3 bases between the two germline ends. The CDR3 extends over 11 amino acids. Looked up from germline, CDR1 is SQVTM and CDR2 is ANQGSEA. The CDR3 nucleotides are TGCAGCGTTGAAGAGAGCAATGAGCAGTTCTTC. It is translated as CSVEESNEQFF.

By frequency in the sample, this clonotype is medium-sized. The chain joins TRBV5-6 to TRBJ1-1; the D is unclear. The CDR3 consists of 14 residues. CDR1 SGHDT and CDR2 YYEEEE come from the germline V gene. V was cut by 2 bases and J by 6 bases, with 14 bases left in between. CDR3 in amino acids: CASSFIHPGAEAFF. In DNA, the CDR3 is TGTGCCAGCAGCTTCATACACCCTGGGGCTGAAGCTTTCTTT.

This clonotype turned up a few times. V is TRBV30 and J is TRBJ1-3, with unresolved D. The germline CDR1 and CDR2 sequences are GTSNPN and SVGIG (reference sequence). CDR3 size: 13 residues. V lost 5 bases and J lost 2, with 10 bases in between. The CDR3 loop is CAWRGPPGNTIYF. The CDR3 DNA is TGTGCCTGGCGTGGTCCCCCTGGAAACACCATATATTTT.

This clonotype ranks as medium-sized. V is TRBV6-5 and J is TRBJ2-4, with D possibly TRBD1 on 7 matching bases. This CDR3 is built from 15 residues. Trimming left V 6 bases short and J 2 bases short, with 14 bases between. Germline values: CDR1 MNHEY, CDR2 SVGAGI. The DNA of the CDR3 is TGTGCCAGCAGGACGACAGGGACTCCCAAAAACATTCAGTACTTC. Protein product: CASRTTGTPKNIQYF.

This clonotype was detected a few times. The rearrangement joins TRBV3-1 to TRBJ1-1; D not resolved. Germline lookup yields CDR1 LGHDT and CDR2 YNNKEL (reference sequence). Trimming stripped 1 base from V and 0 bases from J, with 9 bases between. This CDR3 comprises 15 residues. CDR3 sequence reads: CASSQGSGLNTEAFF. As DNA, the CDR3 is TGTGCCAGCAGCCAAGGTTCGGGGTTGAACACTGAAGCTTTCTTT.

Ten or more counts support this clonotype. The chain is built from TRBV7-2 and TRBJ2-1; TRBD2 matches 13 bases. In germline, CDR1 is SGHTA, CDR2 FQGNSA. The CDR3 has 17 amino acids. Trimming at V came to 4 bases and at J to 8 bases, leaving 11 bases not matched to a gene. CDR3 sequence: CASSWTSGSIGFYEQFF. The CDR3 coding sequence is TGTGCCAGCAGCTGGACTAGCGGGAGTATAGGTTTTTATGAGCAGTTCTTC.

This clonotype was seen ten or more times. The rearrangement links TRBV7-2 to TRBJ2-5; TRBD2 matches at 7 bases. The V segment lost 6 bases and the J segment 4 bases; nucleotides outside the gene matches: 8. CDR1 and CDR2 from the germline V gene are SGHTA and FQGNSA. This CDR3 is 14 amino acids long. CDR3 region: CASSSAGSRETQYF. The CDR3 DNA reads TGTGCCAGCAGTTCAGCGGGGTCCCGAGAGACCCAGTACTTC.

This clonotype was seen ten or more times. This rearrangement joins TRBV11-2 to TRBJ1-1; D might be TRBD1 (5 bases). Trimming removed 4 bases from V and 10 bases from J, with 16 bases in between. This CDR3 spans 13 amino acids. The germline CDR1 and CDR2 sequences are SGHAT and FQNNGV. The CDR3 DNA reads as TGTGCCAGCAGCTACCAGGGTTACTCCCGAGCTTTCTTT. Its protein product is CASSYQGYSRAFF.

By share, this clonotype ranks as medium-sized. The chain has TRBV12-3 or TRBV12-4 and TRBJ2-5, with 7 bases matching TRBD2. V trimming: 6 bases; J trimming: 1 base; junction bases outside the gene matches: 11. This CDR3 contains 16 residues. CDR3 residues: CASRTSREAFQETQYF. The CDR3 region has the DNA TGTGCCAGCAGAACAAGCCGGGAGGCGTTCCAAGAGACCCAGTACTTC.

This clonotype counts as medium-sized. This chain joins TRBV19 and TRBJ2-1; the D call may be TRBD1 or TRBD2 (5 bases each). Germline V gives CDR1 LNHDA, CDR2 SQIVND (reference sequence). V dropped 10 bases and J dropped 8 bases, with 15 bases sitting between them. The CDR3 spans 12 residues. The CDR3 loop is CATLGRGDEQFF. In DNA form, the CDR3 reads TGTGCCACCCTGGGGAGAGGGGATGAGCAGTTCTTC.

This clonotype has a count of ten or more. This chain links TRBV6-5 with TRBJ2-7; possible D gene TRBD1, 5 bases. Per germline, CDR1 MNHEY and CDR2 SVGAGI. The CDR3 has 14 residues. The V end was cut by 4 bases, the J end by 3 bases, with 13 bases between. The CDR3 DNA is TGTGCCAGCAGTTCCTCCCAACAGGTCTACGAGCAGTACTTC. Translating it yields CASSSSQQVYEQYF.

In its sample, this clonotype is medium-sized. The chain joins TRBV7-2 to TRBJ1-1; tentative D call: TRBD1 (6 bases). This CDR3 is built from 13 residues. The V end was cut by 5 bases, the J end by 4 bases, with 11 bases between. Germline V gene data show CDR1 as SGHTA and CDR2 as FQGNSA. CDR3 in DNA: TGTGCCAGCAGCCAGGCGGGGGCCACTGAAGCTTTCTTT. Translating it yields CASSQAGATEAFF.

This clonotype was picked up many times. The chain carries TRBV24-1 and TRBJ2-7; 10 bases line up with TRBD1. CDR1 and CDR2 from the germline V gene are KGHDR and SFDVKD. The V and J ends lost 9 bases and 2 bases, in that order; junction bases with no gene match: 3. The CDR3 length is 13 residues. The DNA of the CDR3 is TGTGCCACCGGACAGGGGGATACCTACGAGCAGTACTTC. The encoded protein is CATGQGDTYEQYF.

In this sample, this clonotype turned up a few times. The chain employs TRBV6-5 and TRBJ2-1, with D maybe TRBD1 (8 bases). Germline-derived CDR1 and CDR2 are MNHEY and SVGAGI. V lost 6 bases and J 4 bases, leaving 22 bases between the germline ends. The CDR3 has 17 amino acids. Here the CDR3 reads CASRTNSGTGPYNEQFF. The CDR3, as DNA: TGTGCCAGCAGAACTAACAGCGGGACAGGACCATACAATGAGCAGTTCTTC.

At least ten counts were recorded for this clonotype. The rearrangement uses TRBV12-5 and TRBJ2-3; 9 bases line up with TRBD1. The germline CDR1 and CDR2 sequences are LGHNT and FRNRAP. The CDR3 contains 18 residues. Trimming at V came to 0 bases and at J to 3 bases, leaving 10 bases not matched to a gene. As DNA, the CDR3 is TGTGCTAGTGGTTTGGTAATAAGGGACAGGGTGGAAACAGATACGCAGTATTTT. It encodes CASGLVIRDRVETDTQYF.

This clonotype was counted at least ten times. V usage is TRBV20-1 and J usage is TRBJ2-1; D not certain. Germline values: CDR1 DFQATT, CDR2 SNEGSKA (reference sequence). The CDR3 has 14 residues. V was clipped by 0 bases and J by 5 bases, with 11 bases between them. The CDR3 bases are TGCAGTGCTAGAGATGGGCCGGGCCACAATGAGCAGTTCTTC. Translating gives CSARDGPGHNEQFF.

This clonotype was detected many times. The rearrangement uses TRBV15 and TRBJ2-5, with 7 nucleotides matching TRBD1. The V segment lost 3 bases and the J segment 2 bases; nucleotides outside the gene matches: 6. The CDR3 has 15 amino acids. The V gene's germline CDR1 is LNHNV and CDR2 YYDKDF (reference sequence). The CDR3 loop is CATSSMPGQQETQYF. In DNA, the CDR3 is TGTGCCACCAGCAGTATGCCGGGACAGCAAGAGACCCAGTACTTC.

The chain couples TRBV19 to TRBJ2-3; a weak D match, TRBD2 (6 bases). Germline V gene lookup returns CDR1 LNHDA and CDR2 SQIVND (reference sequence). This CDR3 contains 13 residues. With 5 bases removed from V and 2 bases from J, the gap between germline ends came to 8 bases. Here the CDR3 DNA reads TGTGCCAGTAGTGGAGGGATCACAGATACGCAGTATTTT. It is translated as CASSGGITDTQYF.

This clonotype occurred many times. V gene TRBV6-1 combines with J gene TRBJ2-3; D gene ambiguous. Germline lookup yields CDR1 MNHNS and CDR2 SASEGT. This CDR3 is built from 12 residues. Trimming took 3 bases from V and 5 from J, leaving 6 bases between them. CDR3 sequence (DNA): TGTGCCAGCAGTGACAAGCGAGATACGCAGTATTTT. Amino acids: CASSDKRDTQYF.

This clonotype was seen at least ten times. The chain has TRBV29-1 and TRBJ1-6; D might be TRBD1 (6 bases). V shed 4 bases and J shed 9 bases, with 13 bases lying between them. CDR3 size: 13 residues. The germline gives CDR1 SQVTM, CDR2 ANQGSEA. CDR3 sequence (DNA): TGCAGCGTTGCGGAACAGGGAGGTTCACCCCTCCACTTT. It encodes CSVAEQGGSPLHF.

V gene TRBV12-3 or TRBV12-4 combines with J gene TRBJ2-7; D is ambiguous. Deletions cut 3 bases from V and 0 bases from J, with 9 bases between. CDR3 size: 14 residues. The CDR3 loop reads CASSFTGSSYEQYF. In DNA form, the CDR3 reads TGTGCCAGCAGTTTTACCGGCAGCTCCTACGAGCAGTACTTC.